The text below deals with one TCR beta chain. Its antigen is not yet known. Base qualities were left out, and no much larger clone turns up one base away. This sample was taken from a study of cytomegalovirus exposure and HLA in healthy donors (dated by TCRdb to the late 2010s). Concerning the study at large: In an earlier analysis of around 540 of the donors, approximately 260 Gb of sequence data and 117 million unique TCR beta sequences from roughly 200 million T cells were reported. An early release covering some 640 HLA-typed donors comprised approximately 290 gigabases of sequencing data and around 80 million unique TCR sequences. Of the roughly 410 genotyped donors, less than 85% were placed in the genetic ancestry cluster associated with self-reported Caucasian donors. The aim of the study was to test whether cataloging public T cell receptors could identify signatures of past pathogen exposure. Using immunosequencing, the study profiled T cell repertoires from some 670 subjects and related those repertoires to cytomegalovirus serostatus. Besides the first cohort of around 700 subjects, a separate validation cohort made up of roughly 130 different subjects was used. The study combined high-throughput TCR immunosequencing, statistical association of individual TCRs with disease status, and machine learning to predict cytomegalovirus infection status. To study patterns of TCR occurrence, a later analysis re-analyzed previously published TCR beta repertoires from 650 to 750 donors and added high-resolution HLA genotyping. The later analysis used no new phenotypic data to find candidate immune exposures, relying instead on TCR beta sequences and their occurrence across donors. An earlier analysis of 587 of the donors used high-throughput TCR beta sequencing to judge whether each TCR beta V gene segment behaved as functional or pseudogenic. Donor age, sex, ethnicity and CMV serostatus were compiled together with the repertoire data. Genome-wide SNP genotypes for about 60% of the roughly 700 donors were used in a later genetic analysis, which treated that subset as a discovery cohort. All discovery cohort repertoires had been generated on a single sequencing platform. Both class I and class II loci were covered by HLA typing, at four-digit resolution. Typing coverage differed by locus: A, B, C, DRB1 and DQB1 were typed in about 629-640 donors, DQA1 in approximately 520, DPA1 in 600 to 610, and DPB1 in just under 490. Four to six DR-DQ haplotypes were handled as single units for association and clustering, since linkage in the cohort was strong. Across approximately 420 genotyped donors of the cohort, an average of roughly 250,000 unique TCR beta nucleotide sequences per donor were sequenced, and approximately 17% of those sequences were non-productive.

Study-wide findings and limitations: A further reported finding was that TCR beta sequences accurately predicted the HLA-A and HLA-B alleles for most subjects in the first cohort. In vitro tests confirmed that three of the cytomegalovirus-associated TCR beta chains recognize cytomegalovirus antigens. The authors suggested that the approach could potentially be generalized to other disease states and immunological phenotypes. The study gave a list of under 200 TCR beta chains associated with cytomegalovirus. An earlier analysis of 587 of the donors showed that most TCR beta V segments appeared in productive rearrangements either about 90% or about 30% of the time, which broadly matched IMGT annotations. The only immune exposure information available for the cohort was CMV serostatus. A cluster of highly shared sequence variants was judged likely to represent a technical artifact of the sequencing pipeline. A later genetic analysis associated a missense DCLRE1C variant with V-gene and J-gene trimming of TCR beta chains, and an independent cohort replicated the association. In a later analysis, several top co-occurrence clusters were reported to appear linked to parvovirus B19, influenza, CMV and Epstein-Barr virus. A later genetic analysis reported fewer N-insertions in productive TCRs among donors in an Asian-associated ancestry cluster than the roughly 700-donor mean. According to a later analysis, TCR association rates differed among HLA loci, with DRB1 alleles showing the most associated TCRs and HLA-C alleles showing the fewest. Across donors, most TCR sequences were observed very rarely, whereas some public TCRs were present in many individuals. Linkage disequilibrium might explain the correlated functional status among segregating V segments, but an unknown experimental factor could not be excluded. Because counts were too low, seventeen rarely observed V segments, including chromosome 9 orphons, were left out of the earlier analysis of approximately 580 of the donors. A later analysis associated about 17,000 TCR beta sequences with specific HLA alleles at a false discovery rate of 0.05. When HLA alleles, especially DR and DQ, strongly co-occurred, TCR associations were difficult to assign to individual alleles. According to a later analysis, most CMV-associated TCR beta chains appeared to be HLA-restricted, and the HLA associations seemed to be driven largely by CMV exposure. The classifier was reported to diagnose cytomegalovirus status with high specificity and sensitivity in both the original cohort and the validation cohort. In a later analysis, HLA-associated TCR beta chains were found to be more clonally expanded and to have lower generation probabilities than equally common non-associated chains. Presence/absence analyses assumed roughly uniform sequencing depth across donors, an assumption that may not hold. Because the 87-base-pair reads could not distinguish some IMGT-functional V segments, including TRBV6-2 and TRBV6-3, those segments were excluded. Because some donors lacked HLA typing at each locus, the association tests relied only on the typed subset. The cohort was sequenced for TCR beta chains only, and without alpha or paired-chain data the features that could be detected were limited.

The cohort was made up of approximately 670 healthy bone marrow donors. All cohort members were sampled while nominally healthy, although unrecorded immune exposures were likely present. The donor tested CMV seropositive, placing the donor among the 290 or so seropositive members of the cohort. A peripheral blood sample was collected from each donor, and TCR beta sequencing was performed on peripheral blood mononuclear cells. The Qiagen DNeasy Blood Extraction Kit was used to extract genomic DNA from the blood cell samples. From its cysteine to its phenylalanine, the CDR3 spans 15 amino acids. The DNA shown is the 45-base CDR3, in frame from base 1. The V end gives up 5 bases and the J end 4 bases, leaving 6 bases in the junction not matched to a gene. Based on the germline V gene, the CDR1 and CDR2 sequences are SGHTA and FQGNSA. Library preparation was by the immunoSEQ multiplex PCR assay. For the multiplex PCR, a mixture combining 60 forward primers for TCR Vbeta segments and 13 reverse primers for TCR Jbeta segments was used. The CDR3 region of rearranged TCR beta genes was amplified from genomic DNA with a multiplex PCR assay. The Illumina HiSeq System was used to sequence the amplified TCR beta libraries as 87-base-pair reads. In the original analysis: A later analysis counted about 80 million unique TCR beta chains across the 550 to 750 repertoires, and around 9.9 million of these chains were shared by at least two donors. Raw reads were error-corrected and collapsed into unique sequences by a nearest-neighbor algorithm in which closely related sequences were merged to remove PCR and sequencing errors. CDR3 sequences were aligned to IMGT reference sequences to assign V, D and J gene segments. Each retained sequence needed at least a six-nucleotide match to both a V gene segment and a J gene segment. Rearrangements were called productive when the CDR3 lacked stop codons and stayed in frame with V and J; all others were non-productive. Following IMGT convention, CDR3 was defined as the stretch from the second conserved V-encoded cysteine to the conserved J-encoded phenylalanine. In an earlier analysis of around 570 of the donors, sequences lacking an unambiguous match to a single V gene segment were excluded. In an earlier analysis of around 600 of the donors, V segments were called functional above 56.7% productive rearrangements and were called segregating when the between-donor standard deviation exceeded 5%. A statistical classification framework was developed to diagnose cytomegalovirus status using the catalog of TCR beta chain sequences. In a later analysis, TCR nucleotide sequences were compared against IMGT/GENE-DB human TR gene sequences so that V and J genes could be assigned. In a later analysis, CDR3 sequences and most-parsimonious VDJ recombination scenarios were assigned using the TCRdist pipeline. In a later analysis, every TCR beta chain was defined by the combination of its CDR3 amino acid sequence and its V-gene family, and reads without a unique V-gene family were dropped. In a later analysis, approximately 590 highly shared, low-generation-probability nucleotide sequences were removed to address suspected cross-contamination and a sequencing artifact. A later analysis calculated a clonal expansion index for each public chain from normalized within-repertoire ranks of inferred template counts. Generation probabilities in a later analysis came from a VDJ recombination model fitted to out-of-frame rearrangements, and those results were checked against IGoR. In a later analysis, TCR-TCR, TCR-HLA and TCR-CMV co-occurrence was scored with hypergeometric tests, and a repertoire-size bias correction was applied to TCR pairs. False discovery rates were estimated in a later analysis by permuting HLA or CMV assignments 20 times. In a later analysis, co-occurring TCRs were grouped using DBSCAN, and TCRdist sequence similarity was added for clustering within HLA-allele-positive subsets. Co-occurrence clustering excluded repertoires with fewer than 30,000 or more than 120,000 public chains, plus five with anomalous nucleotide sharing. In TCRdb, the immuneACCESS table is reduced to in-frame sequences with V and J assigned. These tables do not hold every clone; where another copy was compared, an unresolved V gene accounts for under half, and the others remain unexplained. Clonal size and the V and J genes are those of that table, whereas D and trimming came from the DNA. The sample records around 140,000 clones, approximately 80% of which are singletons. 2% to 3% of the sample goes to the ten largest clones.

This TCR was sampled from a woman aged 18-29 years in good health and CMV-seropositive. Sequencing was performed on PBMCs. The sequence links TRBV7-2 to TRBJ1-2; TRBD1 agrees with 11 junctional bases. At the DNA level, the sequence is TGTGCCAGCAGCCCCCGGACAGGGGGCGTCTATGGCTACACCTTC. It specifies CASSPRTGGVYGYTF.